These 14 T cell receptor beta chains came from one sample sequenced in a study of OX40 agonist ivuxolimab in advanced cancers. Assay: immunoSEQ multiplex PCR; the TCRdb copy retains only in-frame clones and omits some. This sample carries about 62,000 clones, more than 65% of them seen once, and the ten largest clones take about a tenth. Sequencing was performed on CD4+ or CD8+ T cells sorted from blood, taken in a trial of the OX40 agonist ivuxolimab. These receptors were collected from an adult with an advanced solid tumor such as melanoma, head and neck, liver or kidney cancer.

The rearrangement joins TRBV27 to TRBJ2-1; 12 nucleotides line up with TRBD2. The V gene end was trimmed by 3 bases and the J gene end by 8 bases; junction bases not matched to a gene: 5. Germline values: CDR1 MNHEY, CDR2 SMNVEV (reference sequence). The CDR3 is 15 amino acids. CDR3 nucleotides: TGTGCCAGCAGTTTGACTAGCGGGGGAGGGGATGAGCAGTTCTTC. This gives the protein CASSLTSGGGDEQFF.

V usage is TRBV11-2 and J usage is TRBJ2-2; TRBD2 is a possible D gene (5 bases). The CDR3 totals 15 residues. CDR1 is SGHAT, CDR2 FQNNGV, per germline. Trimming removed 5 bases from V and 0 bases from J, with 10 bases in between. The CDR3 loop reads CASSRTSPNTGELFF. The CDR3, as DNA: TGTGCCAGCAGCCGGACTTCGCCGAACACCGGGGAGCTGTTTTTT.

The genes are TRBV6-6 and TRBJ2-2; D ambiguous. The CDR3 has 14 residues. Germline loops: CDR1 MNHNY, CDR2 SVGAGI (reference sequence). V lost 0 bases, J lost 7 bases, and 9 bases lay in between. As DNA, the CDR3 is TGTGCCAGCAGTTACTCTGGGGTTGGCGGGGAGCTGTTTTTT. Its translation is CASSYSGVGGELFF.

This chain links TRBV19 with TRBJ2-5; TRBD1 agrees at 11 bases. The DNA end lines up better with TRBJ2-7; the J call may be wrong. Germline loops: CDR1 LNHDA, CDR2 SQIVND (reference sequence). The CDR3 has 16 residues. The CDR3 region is CASSLDRDRGSYEQYF. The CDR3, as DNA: TGTGCCAGTAGCTTAGACCGGGACAGGGGGTCCTACGAGCAGTACTTC.

CDR3 bases: TGTGCCAGCAGTTGGACTAGCGGGCCACTTGGAGGAGATACGCAGTATTTT. Translated: CASSWTSGPLGGDTQYF. V usage is TRBV27 and J usage is TRBJ2-3; 11 bases are shared with TRBD2. With V trimmed by 4 bases and J by 5 bases, 11 bases remained unmatched. Germline CDR1 is MNHEY and CDR2 is SMNVEV (reference sequence). The CDR3 is 17 amino acids.

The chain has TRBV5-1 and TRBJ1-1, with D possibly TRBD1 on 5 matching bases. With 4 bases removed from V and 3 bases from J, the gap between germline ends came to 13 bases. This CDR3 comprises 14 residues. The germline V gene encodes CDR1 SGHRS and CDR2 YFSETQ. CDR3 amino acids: CASSLGREYTEAFF. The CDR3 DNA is TGCGCCAGCAGCCTGGGACGAGAGTACACTGAAGCTTTCTTT.

The CDR3 DNA reads as TGTGCCAGCAGTTTATGGGGGGAGAGCACAGATACGCAGTATTTT. This sequence encodes CASSLWGESTDTQYF. The chain joins TRBV27 to TRBJ2-3; D possibly corresponds to TRBD2 (6 bases). This CDR3 comprises 15 residues. Germline loops: CDR1 MNHEY, CDR2 SMNVEV (reference sequence). Trimming removed 1 base at V and 0 bases at J, with 8 bases between.

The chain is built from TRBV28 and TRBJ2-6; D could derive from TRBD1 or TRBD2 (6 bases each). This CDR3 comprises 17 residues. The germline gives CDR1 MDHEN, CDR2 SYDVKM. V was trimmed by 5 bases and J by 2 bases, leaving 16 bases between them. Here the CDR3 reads CASSTWSGATGANVLTF. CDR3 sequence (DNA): TGTGCCAGCAGTACTTGGTCGGGGGCAACTGGGGCCAACGTCCTGACTTTC.

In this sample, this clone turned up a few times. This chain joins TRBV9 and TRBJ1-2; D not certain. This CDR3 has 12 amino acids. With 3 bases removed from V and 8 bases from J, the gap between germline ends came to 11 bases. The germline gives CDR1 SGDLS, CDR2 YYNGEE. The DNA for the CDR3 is TGTGCCAGCAGCGCTTTCGGGGAGGGCTACACCTTC. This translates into CASSAFGEGYTF.

In nucleotides, the CDR3 is TGTGCCATACGACAGGGGTTCTCTGGGGCCAACGTCCTGACTTTC. This encodes CAIRQGFSGANVLTF. This chain connects TRBV10-3 to TRBJ2-6; 8 bases are shared with TRBD1. Looked up from germline, CDR1 is ENHRY and CDR2 is SYGVKD. The CDR3 is made up of 15 amino acids. With 9 bases clipped from V and 0 bases from J, the junction kept 4 bases outside the gene matches.

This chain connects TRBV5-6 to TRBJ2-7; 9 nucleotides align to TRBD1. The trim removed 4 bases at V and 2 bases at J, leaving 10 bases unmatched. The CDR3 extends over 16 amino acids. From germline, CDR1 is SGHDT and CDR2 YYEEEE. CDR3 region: CASSPETGTGTYEQYF. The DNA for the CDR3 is TGTGCCAGCAGCCCCGAGACCGGGACAGGGACCTACGAGCAGTACTTC.

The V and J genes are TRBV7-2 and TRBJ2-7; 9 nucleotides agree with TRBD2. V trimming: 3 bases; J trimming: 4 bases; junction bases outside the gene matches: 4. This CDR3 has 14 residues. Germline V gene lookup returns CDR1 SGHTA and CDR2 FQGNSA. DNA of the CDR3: TGTGCCAGCAGCTTCCTAGCGGGGTCTTACGAGCAGTACTTC. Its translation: CASSFLAGSYEQYF.

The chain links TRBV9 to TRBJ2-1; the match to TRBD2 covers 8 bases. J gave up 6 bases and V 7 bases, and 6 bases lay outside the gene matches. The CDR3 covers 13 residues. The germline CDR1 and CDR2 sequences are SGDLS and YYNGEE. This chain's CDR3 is CASGGSGANEQFF. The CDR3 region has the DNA TGTGCCAGCGGCGGTAGCGGGGCCAATGAGCAGTTCTTC.

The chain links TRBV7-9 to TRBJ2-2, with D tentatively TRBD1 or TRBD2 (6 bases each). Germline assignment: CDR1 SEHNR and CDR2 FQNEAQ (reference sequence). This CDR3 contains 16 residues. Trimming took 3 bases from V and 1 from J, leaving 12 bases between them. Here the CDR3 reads CASSFPRGGNTGELFF. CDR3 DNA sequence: TGTGCCAGCAGCTTCCCCAGGGGAGGGAACACCGGGGAGCTGTTTTTT.